This passage covers 15 T cell receptor beta chains from one sample sequenced in a study of blood T cell repertoires in COVID-19 (TCRdb year 2020). Library preparation was by the immunoSEQ multiplex PCR assay. Held by TCRdb, this immuneACCESS table contains in-frame sequences only and omits some clones. Under half of the omission traces to an unresolved V gene where checked; the cause of the rest is unknown. This sample gives about 180,000 clones in total; 86% of them show up just once. The ten largest clones represent less than 25% of the sample. Sequenced input: peripheral blood. The receptors shown here come from a man in his 70s with active or convalescent COVID-19.

This chain links TRBV10-2 with TRBJ1-5; a possible D gene is TRBD1 (5 bases). Trimming took off 7 bases at V and 9 bases at J, with 16 bases between the two ends. Germline V gives CDR1 WSHSY, CDR2 SAAADI. The CDR3 has 13 amino acids. In DNA, the CDR3 is TGCGCCAGCAAAGGGGCAGACCAATGGCCCCAGCATTTT. Protein product: CASKGADQWPQHF.

The CDR3 coding sequence is TGTGCCAGTAGTGCAGACAGGTTAAATGGCTACACCTTC. The encoded protein is CASSADRLNGYTF. The chain recombines TRBV19 with TRBJ1-2; D is possibly TRBD1 (6 bases). V was clipped by 5 bases and J by 6 bases, with 13 bases between them. CDR3 length equals 13 residues. The germline gives CDR1 LNHDA, CDR2 SQIVND (reference sequence).

The chain recombines TRBV27 with TRBJ1-2; tentatively, D is TRBD1 (5 bases). CDR3 size: 14 residues. With 1 base removed from V and 8 bases from J, the gap between germline ends came to 14 bases. CDR1 is MNHEY, CDR2 SMNVEV, per germline (reference sequence). CDR3 bases: TGTGCCAGCAGTTTATTCCGGGGGGAGCAAGGCTACACCTTC. Its protein product is CASSLFRGEQGYTF.

The V and J genes are TRBV24-1 and TRBJ2-7; D uncertain. Trimming cost V 6 bases and J 3 bases, with 11 bases left between them. The germline V gene encodes CDR1 KGHDR and CDR2 SFDVKD. This CDR3 comprises 13 residues. The CDR3 sequence is CATSSRHNYEQYF. The CDR3, as DNA: TGTGCCACCAGTTCGAGACACAACTACGAGCAGTACTTC.

The chain couples TRBV19 to TRBJ2-1; 9 nucleotides agree with TRBD2. Germline values: CDR1 LNHDA, CDR2 SQIVND (reference sequence). The V and J ends lost 7 bases and 4 bases, in that order; junction bases with no gene match: 5. This CDR3 comprises 14 residues. The chain's CDR3 is CASTRTSDYNEQFF. As DNA, the CDR3 is TGTGCCAGTACGCGGACTAGCGATTACAATGAGCAGTTCTTC. Full variable domain (remainder filled in from reference TRBV19 and TRBJ2-1): DGGITQSPKYLFRKEGQNVTLSCEQNLNHDAMYWYRQDPGQGLRLIYYSQIVNDFQKGDIAEGYSVSREKKESFPLTVTSAQKNPTAFYLCASTRTSDYNEQFFGPGTRLTVL.

The rearrangement links TRBV6-2 or TRBV6-3 to TRBJ2-7; TRBD2 aligns across 10 bases. The germline V gene has CDR1 MNHEY and CDR2 SVGEGT. V trimming: 5 bases; J trimming: 4 bases; junction bases outside the gene matches: 8. The CDR3 runs to 15 residues. CDR3 loop: CASSRPSGSGYEQYF. CDR3 bases: TGTGCCAGCAGTCGCCCTAGCGGGAGTGGTTACGAGCAGTACTTC.

The chain joins TRBV4-3 to TRBJ2-7, with TRBD1 as a possible D gene (5 bases). Germline CDR1 and CDR2: LGHNA and YSLEER. V shed 0 bases and J shed 6 bases, with 15 bases lying between them. The CDR3 extends over 15 amino acids. The CDR3 loop reads CASSQDRTMPFEQYF. The CDR3 DNA is TGCGCCAGCAGCCAAGATCGGACAATGCCTTTCGAGCAGTACTTC.

The V call is TRBV27, the J call TRBJ1-1; no definite D call. Per germline, CDR1 MNHEY and CDR2 SMNVEV (reference sequence). Trimming stripped 7 bases from V and 3 bases from J, with 12 bases between. The CDR3 spans 13 residues. For the CDR3, the DNA is TGTGCCAGCAACTTCCCCGGAGACACTGAAGCTTTCTTT. The encoded protein is CASNFPGDTEAFF.

The chain is built from TRBV30 and TRBJ2-7; D gene uncertain. Trimming took off 2 bases at V and 0 bases at J, with 8 bases between the two ends. This CDR3 comprises 13 residues. The V gene's germline CDR1 is GTSNPN and CDR2 SVGIG (reference sequence). CDR3 in DNA: TGTGCCTGGAGTCAGGCGAGCTCCTACGAGCAGTACTTC. It is translated as CAWSQASSYEQYF.

The chain carries TRBV7-2 and TRBJ2-1; TRBD2 matches at 11 bases. V lost 7 bases and J lost 2; bases outside the gene matches: 4. The CDR3 loop spans 15 amino acids. The germline V gene has CDR1 SGHTA and CDR2 FQGNSA. The CDR3 spells CASTGLAEAYNEQFF. The CDR3 DNA follows: TGTGCCAGCACGGGACTAGCGGAGGCCTACAATGAGCAGTTCTTC.

The rearrangement links TRBV19 to TRBJ2-7; TRBD1 matches 9 bases. This CDR3 comprises 17 residues. Per germline, CDR1 LNHDA and CDR2 SQIVND (reference sequence). The V and J ends lost 3 bases and 2 bases, in that order; junction bases with no gene match: 11. CDR3 nucleotide sequence: TGTGCCAGTAGTATCCGGCTATTGGACAGGGGCCCCTACGAGCAGTACTTC. This sequence encodes CASSIRLLDRGPYEQYF.

The V call is TRBV7-2, the J call TRBJ2-7; 12 bases match TRBD2. The germline gives CDR1 SGHTA, CDR2 FQGNSA. V gave up 1 base and J gave up 0 bases; unmatched junction bases: 7. The CDR3 sequence is 18 residues long. In DNA, the CDR3 is TGTGCCAGCAGCTTAGTTGGGACTAGCGGGTCCGCCTCCTACGAGCAGTACTTC. This translates into CASSLVGTSGSASYEQYF.

The V and J genes are TRBV10-3 and TRBJ1-1; D possibly corresponds to TRBD1 (5 bases). Trimming removed 11 bases at V and 5 bases at J, with 18 bases between. CDR1 ENHRY and CDR2 SYGVKD come from the germline V gene. This CDR3 spans 13 amino acids. CDR3 DNA sequence: TGTGCCGTTGCCCCCGGGGGGGGGACTGAAGCTTTCTTT. Protein: CAVAPGGGTEAFF.

This sequence joins TRBV18 and TRBJ2-1; no clear D gene. Germline loops: CDR1 KGHSH, CDR2 LQKENI. V shed 3 bases and J shed 5 bases, with 11 bases lying between them. CDR3 length equals 14 residues. The CDR3 DNA sequence: TGTGCCAGCTCACCCCGGTCCGCCAACAATGAGCAGTTCTTC. Protein product: CASSPRSANNEQFF.

J is TRBJ2-7 and V is TRBV10-2; 7 nucleotides align to TRBD2. The CDR3 length is 15 residues. The trim removed 2 bases at V and 6 bases at J, leaving 10 bases unmatched. Per germline, CDR1 WSHSY and CDR2 SAAADI. CDR3 sequence (DNA): TGCGCCAGCAGTGAGCCCCCGGGACTACGGCTCGAGCAGTACTTC. Protein product: CASSEPPGLRLEQYF.